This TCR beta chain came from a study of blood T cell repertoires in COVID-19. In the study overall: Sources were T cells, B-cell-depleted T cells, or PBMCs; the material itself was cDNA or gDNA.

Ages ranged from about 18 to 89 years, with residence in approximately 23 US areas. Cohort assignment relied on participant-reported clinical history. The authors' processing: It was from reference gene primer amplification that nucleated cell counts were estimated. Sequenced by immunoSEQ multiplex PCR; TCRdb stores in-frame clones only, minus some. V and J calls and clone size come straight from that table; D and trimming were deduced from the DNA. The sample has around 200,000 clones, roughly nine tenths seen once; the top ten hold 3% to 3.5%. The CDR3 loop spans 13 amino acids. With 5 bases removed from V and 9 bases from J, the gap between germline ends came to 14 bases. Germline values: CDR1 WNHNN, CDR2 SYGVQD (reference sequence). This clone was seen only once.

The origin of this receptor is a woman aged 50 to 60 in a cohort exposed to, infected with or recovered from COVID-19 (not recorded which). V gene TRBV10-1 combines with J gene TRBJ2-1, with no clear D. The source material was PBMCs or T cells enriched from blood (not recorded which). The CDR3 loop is CASSPGRGGEQFF. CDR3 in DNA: TGCGCCAGCAGTCCTGGCAGAGGCGGTGAGCAGTTCTTC.